What follows are 12 T cell receptor beta chains derived from one specimen sequenced in a study of blood T cell repertoires in COVID-19. Method: immunoSEQ multiplex PCR; TCRdb's copy keeps in-frame clones and lacks some. The sample consists of 130,000 or so clones, 82% of them appearing once. Sequencing was performed on peripheral blood. These receptors originate from an older woman with acute or convalescent COVID-19.

This rearrangement joins TRBV11-3 to TRBJ2-1; a possible D gene is TRBD2 (6 bases). Germline CDR1 reads SGHNT; CDR2 reads YENEEA. The V end lost 5 bases, the J end lost 8 bases, and 19 bases lay between the germline ends. This CDR3 spans 15 amino acids. The DNA for the CDR3 is TGTGCCAGCAGCATCCGGGAGAGAAGGGCTTATGAGCAGTTCTTC. Encoded protein: CASSIRERRAYEQFF.

V gene TRBV7-9 combines with J gene TRBJ2-7, with D possibly TRBD1 on 5 matching bases. CDR3 length: 14 amino acids. Germline CDR1 SEHNR, CDR2 FQNEAQ (reference sequence). V lost 4 bases to trimming and J lost 3 bases, with 13 bases between them. This CDR3 is CASSSHETGYEQYV. CDR3 sequence (DNA): TGTGCCAGCAGCTCGCATGAAACAGGCTACGAGCAGTACGTC.

This chain uses TRBV30 with TRBJ1-3; D is ambiguous. The CDR3 runs 14 residues. The V end lost 0 bases, the J end lost 2 bases, and 8 bases lay between the germline ends. Germline loops: CDR1 GTSNPN, CDR2 SVGIG (reference sequence). CDR3 sequence reads: CAWSVWRAGNTIYF. Here the CDR3 DNA reads TGTGCCTGGAGTGTGTGGAGGGCTGGAAACACCATATATTTT.

V gene TRBV6-6 combines with J gene TRBJ1-2; maybe TRBD1 (6 bases). The CDR3 totals 13 residues. The germline CDR1 and CDR2 sequences are MNHNY and SVGAGI (reference sequence). Trimming pared 6 bases from V and 8 bases from J, leaving 16 bases between. CDR3 nucleotide sequence: TGTGCCAGCAGCCCGGGGGGGCTACAGGGCTACACCTTC. Its protein product is CASSPGGLQGYTF.

This clone was seen only a few times. This chain links TRBV5-1 with TRBJ1-3; D call uncertain. The V end lost 5 bases, the J end lost 0 bases, and 6 bases lay between the germline ends. The germline V gene encodes CDR1 SGHRS and CDR2 YFSETQ. The CDR3 is made up of 13 amino acids. This CDR3 is CASSSYSGNTIYF. CDR3 coding DNA: TGCGCCAGCAGTTCCTACTCTGGAAACACCATATATTTT.

In its sample, this clone was seen once. This chain connects TRBV7-2 to TRBJ1-2; 10 bases are shared with TRBD1. V trimming: 0 bases; J trimming: 7 bases; junction bases outside the gene matches: 8. CDR3 size: 16 residues. From germline, CDR1 is SGHTA and CDR2 FQGNSA. The CDR3 DNA follows: TGTGCCAGCAGCTTAGCGACAGGGGGCAGGCAGGGTGGCTACACCTTC. Translation gives CASSLATGGRQGGYTF. Complete variable domain (other parts from reference TRBV7-2 and TRBJ1-2): GAGVSQSPSNKVTEKGKDVELRCDPISGHTALYWYRQSLGQGLEFLIYFQGNSAPDKSGLPSDRFSAERTGGSVSTLTIQRTQQEDSAVYLCASSLATGGRQGGYTFGSGTRLTVV.

The chain joins TRBV6-5 to TRBJ2-2; D is unresolved. Germline V gives CDR1 MNHEY, CDR2 SVGAGI. The CDR3 covers 15 residues. Trimming removed 6 bases at V and 15 bases at J, with 26 bases between. Here the CDR3 DNA reads TGTGCCAGCAGCCAATTGGGCCTAAAAAGGATTTGGTTGTTTTTT. Protein: CASSQLGLKRIWLFF.

The chain has TRBV5-6 and TRBJ1-4; 7 bases fit TRBD1. The germline gives CDR1 SGHDT, CDR2 YYEEEE. The CDR3 consists of 16 residues. J was trimmed by 4 bases and V by 3 bases; bases with no gene match: 9. The CDR3 coding sequence is TGTGCCAGCAGCTGGGCCCCGGGACAGATTAATGAAAAACTGTTTTTT. Its protein product is CASSWAPGQINEKLFF. Based on the CDR3 plus reference TRBV5-6 and TRBJ1-4, the full variable domain is DAGVTQSPTHLIKTRGQQVTLRCSPKSGHDTVSWYQQALGQGPQFIFQYYEEEERQRGNFPDRFSGHQFPNYSSELNVNALLLGDSALYLCASSWAPGQINEKLFFGSGTQLSVL.

In regard to this clone: Different DNA sequences within this sample yield the same CDR3. The gene calls are TRBV15 and TRBJ1-1; tentative D call: TRBD1 (5 bases). V lost 1 base and J lost 2, with 11 bases in between. The V gene's germline CDR1 is LNHNV and CDR2 YYDKDF (reference sequence). CDR3 length equals 15 residues. This chain's CDR3 is CATSRVARANTEAFF. CDR3 DNA: TGTGCCACCAGCAGAGTCGCCAGGGCCAACACTGAAGCTTTCTTT.

The V gene is TRBV19, the J gene TRBJ1-3, with D perhaps matching TRBD1 (5 bases). Germline CDR1 is LNHDA and CDR2 is SQIVND (reference sequence). The CDR3 has 18 amino acids. V gave up 6 bases and J gave up 0 bases, with 21 bases separating them. The CDR3 DNA sequence: TGTGCCAGTAGCCCCGGGACTAGGGCCCTCAACTCTGGAAACACCATATATTTT. Residues: CASSPGTRALNSGNTIYF.

V is TRBV15 and J is TRBJ1-2, with D hard to call. This CDR3 has 15 residues. With 9 bases removed from V and 2 bases from J, the gap between germline ends came to 19 bases. The V gene's germline CDR1 is LNHNV and CDR2 YYDKDF (reference sequence). The CDR3 DNA reads as TGTGCCACTTTAAAGACCGGGCCGGGGAACTATGGCTACACCTTC. Translating it yields CATLKTGPGNYGYTF.

V is TRBV6-5 and J is TRBJ2-5, with TRBD1 as a possible D gene (5 bases). The CDR3 totals 13 residues. Trimming took 6 bases from V and 2 from J, leaving 10 bases between them. Germline CDR1 is MNHEY and CDR2 is SVGAGI. The CDR3 loop is CASRRTQQETQYF. CDR3 in DNA: TGTGCCAGCAGGCGGACACAACAAGAGACCCAGTACTTC.